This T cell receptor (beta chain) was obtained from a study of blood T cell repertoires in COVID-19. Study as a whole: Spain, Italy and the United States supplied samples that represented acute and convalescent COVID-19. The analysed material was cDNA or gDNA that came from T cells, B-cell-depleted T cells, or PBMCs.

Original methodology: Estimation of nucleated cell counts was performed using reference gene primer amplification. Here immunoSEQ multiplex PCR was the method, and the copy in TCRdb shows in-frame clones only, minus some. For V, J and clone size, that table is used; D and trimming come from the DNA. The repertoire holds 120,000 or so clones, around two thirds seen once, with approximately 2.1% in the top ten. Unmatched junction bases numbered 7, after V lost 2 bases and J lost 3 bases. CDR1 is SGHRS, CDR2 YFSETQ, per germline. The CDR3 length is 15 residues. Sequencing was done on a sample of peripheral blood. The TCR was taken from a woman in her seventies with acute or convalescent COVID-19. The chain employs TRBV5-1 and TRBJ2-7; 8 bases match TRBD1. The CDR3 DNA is TGCGCCAGCAGCTTTTTCCCAGGGGGCGACTACGAGCAGTACTTC. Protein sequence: CASSFFPGGDYEQYF.